The rows below give T cell receptor beta chains drawn from one sample of a study of cytomegalovirus exposure and HLA in healthy donors. Sequencing used immunoSEQ multiplex PCR; TCRdb keeps in-frame clones, though not all of them. The sample consists of around 140,000 clones, over 75% of them appearing once. Sequencing used PBMCs. The receptors were gathered from a middle-aged woman in good health and CMV-seronegative. CDR3s include the opening cysteine and the closing phenylalanine or tryptophan. The D gene is left open where the match is weak. A clone size is listed for some rows: how often the clone was seen (once, few, many), or a class if it is expanded.

NA	TRBV29-1	TRBJ1-4	NA	CSVEGTGVRGTNEKLFF	TGCAGCGTTGAAGGAACGGGGGTCCGGGGAACTAATGAAAAACTGTTTTTT
NA	TRBV7-2	TRBJ2-2	NA	CASSLKGVNTGELFF	TGTGCCAGCAGCCTTAAGGGGGTTAACACCGGGGAGCTGTTTTTT
NA	TRBV6-6	TRBJ2-5	TRBD2	CASSYYSGTYQETQYF	TGTGCCAGCAGTTACTATAGCGGGACGTACCAAGAGACCCAGTACTTC
once	TRBV10-3	TRBJ2-2	NA	CAISGAQLARNTGELFF	TGTGCCATCAGTGGGGCCCAGCTAGCGCGAAACACCGGGGAGCTGTTTTTT
NA	TRBV7-2	TRBJ2-4	NA	CASSRGQSLNIQYF	TGTGCCAGCAGCCGTGGACAGAGCTTAAACATTCAGTACTTC
few	TRBV4-1	TRBJ1-1	NA	CASSHPAGMNTEAFF	TGCGCCAGCAGCCATCCGGCAGGGATGAACACTGAAGCTTTCTTT
once	TRBV4-1	TRBJ2-1	TRBD2	CASSQGFSGSYNEQFF	TGCGCCAGCAGCCAAGGTTTCAGCGGGAGCTACAATGAGCAGTTCTTC
NA	TRBV5-6	TRBJ1-5	NA	CASSLSSNQPQHF	TGTGCCAGCAGCCTCAGTTCCAATCAGCCCCAGCATTTT
NA	TRBV27	TRBJ1-5	NA	CASSLQTFSEQGNQPQHF	TGTGCCAGCAGTTTACAGACATTTTCTGAACAGGGCAATCAGCCCCAGCATTTT
NA	TRBV19	TRBJ1-1	NA	CASSLQGNTEAFF	TGTGCCAGTAGCCTACAGGGAAACACTGAAGCTTTCTTT
NA	TRBV5-6	TRBJ1-1	NA	CASRSLRGLAEAFF	TGTGCCAGCAGGTCACTACGGGGTTTGGCTGAAGCTTTCTTT
NA	TRBV9	TRBJ2-3	NA	CASSVGRGLLTDTQYF	TGTGCCAGCAGCGTAGGAAGGGGATTGCTGACAGATACGCAGTATTTT
NA	TRBV27	TRBJ2-6	NA	CASSRGVSGANVLTF	TGTGCCAGCAGCCGGGGTGTATCTGGGGCCAACGTCCTGACTTTC
NA	TRBV5-8	TRBJ1-6	NA	CASSLPGHREDSPLHF	TGTGCCAGCAGCTTACCGGGACACCGAGAGGATTCACCCCTCCACTTT
once	TRBV11-3	TRBJ2-7	TRBD2	CASSFSRREYYEQYF	TGTGCCAGCAGCTTTTCTCGGCGGGAGTACTACGAGCAGTACTTC
NA	TRBV7-7	TRBJ2-5	TRBD1	CASSRDRGETQYF	TGTGCTAGCAGCAGAGACAGGGGTGAGACCCAGTACTTC
NA	TRBV28	TRBJ2-7	NA	CASRGAGSSYEQYF	TGTGCCAGCAGGGGGGCGGGTTCGTCCTACGAGCAGTACTTC
once	TRBV6-4	TRBJ2-1	TRBD2	CASRGTGRSAGVPPYNEQFF	TGTGCCAGCAGGGGAACCGGCAGATCCGCGGGAGTTCCCCCCTACAATGAGCAGTTCTTC
once	TRBV6-5	TRBJ2-1	NA	CASKFSAPYNEQFF	TGTGCCAGCAAATTTAGCGCCCCCTACAATGAGCAGTTCTTC
NA	TRBV4-1	TRBJ2-7	NA	CASSQVPDRRGTYEQYF	TGCGCCAGCAGCCAAGTCCCAGACCGCCGCGGAACCTACGAGCAGTACTTC
NA	TRBV6-6	TRBJ1-1	NA	CASSLQTGNTEAFF	TGTGCCAGCAGCCTTCAGACAGGGAACACTGAAGCTTTCTTT
NA	TRBV6-5	TRBJ2-2	NA	CASSSDGDTGELFF	TGTGCCAGCAGCTCGGACGGGGACACCGGGGAGCTGTTTTTT
few	TRBV2	TRBJ2-7	NA	CASSEWESSYEQYF	TGTGCCAGCAGTGAATGGGAGAGTTCCTACGAGCAGTACTTC
NA	TRBV6-1	TRBJ2-7	NA	CASSEFLARSRSSYEQYF	TGTGCCAGCAGTGAATTTCTAGCTCGGAGCAGGAGCTCCTACGAGCAGTACTTC
NA	TRBV10-3	TRBJ1-3	NA	CAISTGEGNTIYF	TGTGCCATCAGCACAGGTGAAGGAAACACCATATATTTT
once	TRBV5-5	TRBJ2-2	NA	CASSLAYTGELFF	TGTGCCAGCAGCTTAGCCTACACCGGGGAGCTGTTTTTT
once	TRBV18	TRBJ1-2	TRBD1	CASSPAGQGYGYTF	TGTGCCAGCTCACCGGCGGGACAGGGTTATGGCTACACCTTC
once	TRBV28	TRBJ1-1	NA	CASSVAQTEAFF	TGTGCCAGCAGTGTAGCGCAGACTGAAGCTTTCTTT
NA	TRBV2	TRBJ2-7	TRBD2	CASSVRLAGPYEQYF	TGTGCCAGCAGTGTTCGGCTAGCGGGCCCCTACGAGCAGTACTTC
NA	TRBV7-9	TRBJ2-1	NA	CASSLPLSSYNEQFF	TGTGCCAGCAGCTTACCCCTGAGCTCCTACAATGAGCAGTTCTTC
once	TRBV7-2	TRBJ2-3	TRBD2	CASSLFGAGVVDTQYF	TGTGCCAGCAGCTTATTCGGGGCGGGAGTGGTAGATACGCAGTATTTT
NA	TRBV6-5	TRBJ2-1	NA	CASSYGLPGYNEQFF	TGTGCCAGCAGTTACGGATTGCCGGGATACAATGAGCAGTTCTTC
NA	TRBV28	TRBJ2-5	NA	CASSSGQQETQYF	TGTGCCAGCAGTTCTGGACAGCAAGAGACCCAGTACTTC
once	TRBV6-5	TRBJ2-7	TRBD1	CASSYSKTGVTYEQYF	TGTGCCAGCAGTTACAGTAAGACAGGGGTGACCTACGAGCAGTACTTC
NA	TRBV11-3	TRBJ2-7	TRBD1	CASSPYGQGGAGEQYF	TGTGCCAGCAGCCCATACGGACAGGGGGGGGCTGGCGAGCAGTACTTC
NA	TRBV4-2	TRBJ2-7	TRBD2	CASSQDTPYRRESPYEQYF	TGTGCCAGCAGCCAAGATACTCCCTATCGGCGGGAGTCCCCCTACGAGCAGTACTTC
NA	TRBV28	TRBJ1-4	NA	CASSLFRGSKKLFF	TGTGCCAGCAGTTTATTCAGGGGATCGAAAAAACTGTTTTTT
NA	TRBV29-1	TRBJ2-5	NA	CSVGRDQETQYF	TGCAGCGTTGGGAGGGATCAAGAGACCCAGTACTTC
once	TRBV29-1	TRBJ2-1	TRBD2	CSVPGLAGFSYNEQFF	TGCAGCGTTCCGGGACTAGCGGGGTTCTCCTACAATGAGCAGTTCTTC
NA	TRBV11-3	TRBJ2-7	NA	CASSLDPTGEQYF	TGTGCCAGCAGCTTAGATCCCACTGGCGAGCAGTACTTC
NA	TRBV29-1	TRBJ1-1	TRBD1	CSVRGQGGIEAFF	TGCAGCGTTAGGGGACAGGGAGGGATTGAAGCTTTCTTT
NA	TRBV28	TRBJ2-7	NA	CATWGRGSSYEQYF	TGTGCCACCTGGGGGCGGGGGAGCTCCTACGAGCAGTACTTC
NA	TRBV7-6	TRBJ2-7	NA	CASSLAGISYEQYF	TGTGCCAGCAGCTTAGCCGGGATCTCCTACGAGCAGTACTTC
NA	TRBV29-1	TRBJ2-3	NA	CSVEARRTDTQYF	TGCAGCGTCGAGGCCAGACGCACAGATACGCAGTATTTT
NA	TRBV2	TRBJ2-3	TRBD2	CASKVAGDTDTQYF	TGTGCCAGCAAAGTGGCGGGGGACACAGATACGCAGTATTTT
NA	TRBV11-3	TRBJ2-2	TRBD2	CASRGTSGSANTGELFF	TGTGCCAGCAGAGGGACTAGCGGTTCCGCGAACACCGGGGAGCTGTTTTTT
NA	TRBV2	TRBJ2-7	TRBD1	CATQQGARYEQYF	TGTGCCACCCAACAGGGGGCAAGATACGAGCAGTACTTC
NA	TRBV30	TRBJ1-1	NA	CAWERARSEAFF	TGTGCCTGGGAGAGGGCGAGGTCTGAAGCTTTCTTT
NA	TRBV28	TRBJ1-2	NA	CASSFLRADTRSPDHGYTF	TGTGCCAGCAGTTTCCTTCGCGCGGACACGAGGAGTCCTGACCATGGCTACACCTTC
NA	TRBV5-1	TRBJ2-5	TRBD2	CASSLGRTSGRGGETQYF	TGCGCCAGCAGCTTGGGGAGGACTAGCGGGAGAGGTGGAGAGACCCAGTACTTC
NA	TRBV30	TRBJ1-5	NA	CAWSQYSNQPQHF	TGTGCCTGGAGTCAGTATAGCAATCAGCCCCAGCATTTT
NA	TRBV29-1	TRBJ1-2	NA	CSVELEGSSNYGYTF	TGCAGCGTGGAGTTGGAGGGCTCGTCAAACTATGGCTACACCTTC